These T cell receptor beta chains were read from a single sample in a study of T cells expressing NK-cell markers. TCRdb derives one entry per CDR3 protein from the 5' RACE reads, leaving out DNA. Its clone listing holds about 450,000 distinct CDR3 sequences. The sequenced material came from blood T cells: a sorted CD56 or NKG2C T cell subset, CD4+ or CD8+ T cells, or bulk PBMC T cells (not recorded which). The source of these receptors is a woman aged 18 to 69 in good health. CDR3s include the opening cysteine and the closing phenylalanine or tryptophan. Each record gives: V gene, J gene, CDR3 length, CDR3 protein.

>TRBV28|TRBJ2-1|15
CASSSTGDTVDEQFF
>TRBV7-2|TRBJ2-3|16
CASSLPVKPSTDTQYF
>TRBV7-9|TRBJ2-2|14
CASSSAANTGELFF
>TRBV6-4|TRBJ2-1|15
CASSTGLAGVLEQFF
>TRBV5-6|TRBJ2-2|15
CASSLPGADTGELFF
>TRBV15|TRBJ2-1|15
CATSRDGTSGNEQFF
>TRBV6-2/TRBV6-3|TRBJ2-3|14
CASRNDRSTDTQYF
>TRBV5-1|TRBJ2-3|13
CASTGHPADTQYF
>TRBV7-2|TRBJ2-5|14
CASSFNRGQETQYF
>TRBV6-2/TRBV6-3|TRBJ2-5|16
CASSLGPGQAPRTQYF
>TRBV29-1|TRBJ2-7|13
CSVEGTGDYEQYF
>TRBV7-9|TRBJ1-1|13
CASSSSVAPEAFF
>TRBV20-1|TRBJ2-1|17
CSARDRFSGDPYNEQFF
>TRBV2|TRBJ2-7|13
CASMGGGLYEQYF
>TRBV10-2|TRBJ1-1|16
CASSEPQGRENTEAFF
>TRBV6-1|TRBJ2-3|17
CASSEARGQGFTDTQYF
>TRBV6-2/TRBV6-3|TRBJ1-5|12
CASSYFGQPQHF
>TRBV7-2|TRBJ1-5|15
CASTKDGRGNQPQHF
>TRBV6-4|TRBJ2-1|14
CASSDTALADEQFF
>TRBV5-5|TRBJ1-3|16
CASSLQPGLNGNTIYF
>TRBV6-2/TRBV6-3|TRBJ1-1|16
CASSHLLASMNTEAFF
>TRBV4-2|TRBJ2-3|15
CASSQGGAGPDTQYF
>TRBV3-1|TRBJ2-1|18
CASSPLGLAGVGYNEQFF
>TRBV29-1|TRBJ2-1|13
CSVVGGSLNEQFF
>TRBV5-4|TRBJ2-5|16
CASSPTLAGGQETQYF
>TRBV5-6|TRBJ2-1|15
CASSYRGGSYNEQFF
>TRBV6-2/TRBV6-3|TRBJ1-1|12
CASSYGGGEAFF
>TRBV7-3|TRBJ2-1|13
CASSLILGGGQFF
>TRBV5-6|TRBJ1-5|15
CASSPGWGNGQPQHF
>TRBV12-3/TRBV12-4|TRBJ2-5|14
CASSQTSSAETQYF
>TRBV5-4|TRBJ2-7|14
CASSSQGGGYEQYF
>TRBV5-4|TRBJ1-3|16
CASSAQGAVSGNTIYF
>TRBV6-5|TRBJ2-1|19
CASSSDSGLAGYSYNEQFF
>TRBV4-3|TRBJ2-5|15
CASSQDLGARETQYF
>TRBV12-3/TRBV12-4|TRBJ2-1|13
CASRAQIYNEQFF
>TRBV4-3|TRBJ2-4|15
CASSQERTGADIQYF
>TRBV28|TRBJ2-7|15
CASSFRGRLAYEQYF
>TRBV6-1|TRBJ2-1|13
CASRAGRYNEQFF
>TRBV25-1|TRBJ2-3|17
CASSDLSSGGATDTQYF
>TRBV19|TRBJ2-5|11
CASSIGGTQYF
>TRBV30|TRBJ1-5|14
CAWSTGLRNQPQHF